This T cell receptor beta chain was sequenced during a study of blood T cell dynamics during melanoma immunotherapy. The CDR3 is 16 residues long. Per germline, CDR1 MRHNA and CDR2 SNTAGT. With 3 bases clipped from V and 0 bases from J, the junction kept 6 bases outside the gene matches. TCRdb's copy holds only in-frame clones and misses some; the assay was immunoSEQ multiplex PCR. This sample has about 19,000 clones; 87% occur once, and the top ten carry approximately 8%. On this clone: Antigen: not known.

Study observations and caveats: It remained unknown if the driving T cell clones were melanoma-specific.

Stated time point: week 3, after first cycle of checkpoint inhibitor. Apart from two fast progressors, RECIST 1.1 response was judged 12 weeks post-infusion. Sequenced here: blood, sampled from a patient treated with checkpoint blockade. The receptor was isolated from a human donor with melanoma. The chain combines TRBV6-4 with TRBJ2-3, with 7 bases fitting TRBD2. The CDR3 region is CASSENGGGSTDTQYF. The DNA for the CDR3 is TGTGCCAGCAGTGAGAATGGCGGGGGTAGCACAGATACGCAGTATTTT.